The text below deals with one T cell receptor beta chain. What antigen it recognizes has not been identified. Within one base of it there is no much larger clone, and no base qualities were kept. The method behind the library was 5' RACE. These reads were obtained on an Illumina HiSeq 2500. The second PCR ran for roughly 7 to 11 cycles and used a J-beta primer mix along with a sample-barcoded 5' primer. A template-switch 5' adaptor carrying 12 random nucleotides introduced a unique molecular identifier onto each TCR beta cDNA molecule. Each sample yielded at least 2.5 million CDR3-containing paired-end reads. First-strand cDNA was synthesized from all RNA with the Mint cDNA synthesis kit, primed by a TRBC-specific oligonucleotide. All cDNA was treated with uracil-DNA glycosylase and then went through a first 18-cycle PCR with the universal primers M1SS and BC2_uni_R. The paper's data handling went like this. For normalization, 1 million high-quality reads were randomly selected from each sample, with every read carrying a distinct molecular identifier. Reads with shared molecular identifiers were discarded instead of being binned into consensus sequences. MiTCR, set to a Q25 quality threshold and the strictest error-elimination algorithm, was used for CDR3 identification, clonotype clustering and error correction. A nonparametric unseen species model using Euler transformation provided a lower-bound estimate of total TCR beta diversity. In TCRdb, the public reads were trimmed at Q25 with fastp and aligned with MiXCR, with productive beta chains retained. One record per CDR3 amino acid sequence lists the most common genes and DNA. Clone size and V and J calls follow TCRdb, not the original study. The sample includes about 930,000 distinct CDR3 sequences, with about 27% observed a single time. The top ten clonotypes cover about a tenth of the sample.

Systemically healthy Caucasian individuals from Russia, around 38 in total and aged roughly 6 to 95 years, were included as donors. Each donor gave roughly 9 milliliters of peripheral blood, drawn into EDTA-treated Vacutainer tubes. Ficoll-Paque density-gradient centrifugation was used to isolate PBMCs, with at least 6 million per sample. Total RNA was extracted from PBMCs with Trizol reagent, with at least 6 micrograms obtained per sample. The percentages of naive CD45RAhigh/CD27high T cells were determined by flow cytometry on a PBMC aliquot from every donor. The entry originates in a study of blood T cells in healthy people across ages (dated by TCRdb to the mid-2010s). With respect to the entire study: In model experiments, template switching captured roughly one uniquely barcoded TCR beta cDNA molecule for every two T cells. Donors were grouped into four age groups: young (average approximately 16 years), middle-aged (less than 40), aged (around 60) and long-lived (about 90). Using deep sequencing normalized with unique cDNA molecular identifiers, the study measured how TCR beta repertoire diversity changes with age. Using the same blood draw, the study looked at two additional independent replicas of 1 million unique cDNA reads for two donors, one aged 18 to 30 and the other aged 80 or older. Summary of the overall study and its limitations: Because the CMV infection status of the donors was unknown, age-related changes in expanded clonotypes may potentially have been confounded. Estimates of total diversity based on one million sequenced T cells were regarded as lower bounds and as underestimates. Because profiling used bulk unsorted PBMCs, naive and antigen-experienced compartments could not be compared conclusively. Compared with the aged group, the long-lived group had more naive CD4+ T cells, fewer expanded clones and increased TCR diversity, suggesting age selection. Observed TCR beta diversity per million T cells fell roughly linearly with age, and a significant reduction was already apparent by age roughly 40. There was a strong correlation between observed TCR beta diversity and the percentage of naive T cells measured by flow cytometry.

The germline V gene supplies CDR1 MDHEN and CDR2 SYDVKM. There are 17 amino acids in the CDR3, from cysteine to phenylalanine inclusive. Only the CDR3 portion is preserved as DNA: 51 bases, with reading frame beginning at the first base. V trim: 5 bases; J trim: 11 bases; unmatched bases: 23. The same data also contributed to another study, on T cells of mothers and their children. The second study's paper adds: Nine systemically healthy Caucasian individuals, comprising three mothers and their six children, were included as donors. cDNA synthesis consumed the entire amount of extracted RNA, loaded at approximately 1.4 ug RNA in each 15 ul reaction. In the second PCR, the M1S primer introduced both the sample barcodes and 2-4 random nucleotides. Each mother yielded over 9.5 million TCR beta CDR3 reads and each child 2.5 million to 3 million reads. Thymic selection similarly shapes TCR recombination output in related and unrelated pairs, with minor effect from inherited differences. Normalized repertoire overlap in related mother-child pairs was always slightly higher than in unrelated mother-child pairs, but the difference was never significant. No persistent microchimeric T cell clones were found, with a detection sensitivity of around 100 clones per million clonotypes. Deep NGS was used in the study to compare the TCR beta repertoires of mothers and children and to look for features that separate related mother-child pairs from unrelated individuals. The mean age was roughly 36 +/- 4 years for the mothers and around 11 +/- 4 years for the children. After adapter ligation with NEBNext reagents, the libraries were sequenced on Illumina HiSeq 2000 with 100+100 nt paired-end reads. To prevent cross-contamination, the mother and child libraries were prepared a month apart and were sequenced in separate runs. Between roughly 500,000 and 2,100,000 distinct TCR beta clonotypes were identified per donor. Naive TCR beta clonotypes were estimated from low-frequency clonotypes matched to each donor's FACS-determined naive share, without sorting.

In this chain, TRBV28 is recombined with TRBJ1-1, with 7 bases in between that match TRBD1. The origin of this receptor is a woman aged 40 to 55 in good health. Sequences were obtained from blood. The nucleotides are TGTGCCAGCAGTCGGGGACAGCCTCATCAATGGGGGACTGTTGCTTTCTTT. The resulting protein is CASSRGQPHQWGTVAFF.